What follows are 26 T cell receptor beta chains derived from one specimen sequenced in a study of vaccination and CD4 T cells after COVID-19. Documented treatment: approximately 9-day PBMC culture with coronavirus spike peptide pools or control peptides (ViraFEST assay). CD4+ T cells of the unexposed donor were collected before the COVID-19 pandemic (2011-2018). Oncomine TCR Beta short-read sequencing was applied to DNA from cultured CD4+ T cells. One entry per CDR3 protein results from TCRdb running MiXCR on the PCR reads. The sample lists thousands of distinct CDR3 sequences; approximately 26% were seen once. No antigen has been identified for these receptors. Sequencing used CD4+ T cells from blood, cultured in vitro. The receptors here all came from a human donor in good health.

This clonotype has more than one count but fewer than ten. V is TRBV4-1 and J is TRBJ1-2; maybe TRBD1 (5 bases). CDR1 is MGHRA, CDR2 YSYEKL, per germline. Trimming cost V 1 base and J 4 bases, with 13 bases left between them. The CDR3 has 15 amino acids. CDR3 protein: CASSQGGDGFYGYTF. The CDR3 DNA reads TGCGCCAGCAGCCAAGGAGGGGACGGGTTCTATGGCTACACCTTC.

This clonotype was counted between two and nine times. The gene calls are TRBV20-1 and TRBJ2-1; 9 bases map to TRBD2. The CDR3 contains 15 residues. Germline V gene data show CDR1 as DFQATT and CDR2 as SNEGSKA (reference sequence). V lost 0 bases to trimming and J lost 7 bases; unmatched junction nucleotides: 7. The CDR3 bases are TGCAGTGCTAGAGACCCTAGCGGGGTGGGGAATGAGCAGTTCTTC. This translates into CSARDPSGVGNEQFF.

This clonotype was counted only a few times. V gene TRBV27 combines with J gene TRBJ1-2; 10 bases map to TRBD1. The CDR3 has 16 residues. J lost 4 bases, V lost 5 bases, and 10 bases had no gene match. CDR1 MNHEY and CDR2 SMNVEV come from the germline V gene (reference sequence). This CDR3 reads CASSPMDRGYFYGYTF. CDR3 DNA sequence: TGTGCCAGCAGTCCCATGGACAGGGGGTATTTCTATGGCTACACCTTC.

This clonotype came up a few times. The V and J genes are TRBV24-1 and TRBJ1-1; D not certain. The length of the CDR3 is 13 residues. The V gene's germline CDR1 is KGHDR and CDR2 SFDVKD. Trimming pared 11 bases from V and 1 base from J, leaving 13 bases between. The CDR3 region is CAIAQDGNTEAFF. The CDR3 DNA reads TGTGCCATAGCTCAAGACGGGAACACTGAAGCTTTCTTT.

The CDR3 here is CSARPDPAHYEQYF. Written as DNA, the CDR3 is TGCAGTGCTAGACCGGACCCGGCCCACTACGAGCAGTACTTC. This sequence joins TRBV20-1 and TRBJ2-7; D unclear. The V end lost 2 bases, the J end lost 3 bases, and 14 bases lay between the germline ends. Germline V lookup: CDR1 DFQATT, CDR2 SNEGSKA (reference sequence). This CDR3 has 14 residues.

The chain joins TRBV2 to TRBJ1-2, with 10 positions matching TRBD1. Trimming removed 5 bases from V and 6 bases from J; junction bases left unmatched: 3. Looked up from germline, CDR1 is SNHLY and CDR2 is FYNNEI. This CDR3 has 13 amino acids. CDR3 sequence (DNA): TGTGCCAGCAGTCCCGGGACAGGGGATGGCTACACCTTC. It yields the protein CASSPGTGDGYTF.

CDR3 residues: CASSFPGQGIYEQYF. CDR3 nucleotides: TGCGCCAGCAGCTTTCCGGGACAGGGGATCTACGAGCAGTACTTC. The chain is built from TRBV5-1 and TRBJ2-7, with TRBD1 matching 10 bases. The germline CDR1 and CDR2 sequences are SGHRS and YFSETQ. Trimming at V came to 2 bases and at J to 3 bases, leaving 5 bases not matched to a gene. This CDR3 is 15 amino acids long.

This chain joins TRBV28 and TRBJ1-2, with 7 bases fitting TRBD1. This CDR3 contains 15 residues. The V and J ends lost 4 bases and 4 bases, in that order; junction bases with no gene match: 9. Germline CDR1 is MDHEN and CDR2 is SYDVKM. CDR3 sequence reads: CASSSPGQAPYGYTF. CDR3 DNA sequence: TGTGCCAGCAGTTCCCCCGGACAGGCCCCCTATGGCTACACCTTC.

The gene calls are TRBV27 and TRBJ2-5, with 7 bases lining up with TRBD1. The CDR3 loop spans 14 amino acids. J gave up 5 bases and V 6 bases, and 9 bases lay outside the gene matches. Germline lookup yields CDR1 MNHEY and CDR2 SMNVEV (reference sequence). The CDR3 is CASRKIDRVETQYF. As DNA, the CDR3 is TGTGCCAGCAGAAAAATCGACAGGGTGGAGACCCAGTACTTC.

In DNA form, the CDR3 reads TGCAGTGCTTCCGGGGGGCCCTACCTCAATGAGCAGTTCTTC. Translation gives CSASGGPYLNEQFF. This chain connects TRBV20-1 to TRBJ2-1, with D perhaps TRBD2 (7 bases). The CDR3 is 14 residues long. Germline loops: CDR1 DFQATT, CDR2 SNEGSKA (reference sequence). V was cut by 5 bases and J by 6 bases, with 17 bases left in between.

This chain joins TRBV20-1 and TRBJ2-1; 10 nucleotides align to TRBD1. Losses at the gene ends were 0 bases for V and 8 bases for J; bases not matched to a gene: 7. This CDR3 comprises 15 residues. The germline CDR1 and CDR2 sequences are DFQATT and SNEGSKA (reference sequence). In DNA form, the CDR3 reads TGCAGTGCTAGAGATCCTTGGGACAGGGGCGATGAGCAGTTCTTC. This gives the protein CSARDPWDRGDEQFF.

The chain has TRBV5-5 and TRBJ2-5, with TRBD1 matching 7 bases. V was pared by 4 bases and J by 3 bases, with 3 bases of the junction left unmatched. The CDR3 extends over 13 amino acids. Per the germline V gene, CDR1 is SGHKS and CDR2 is YYEKEE (reference sequence). The CDR3 DNA follows: TGTGCCAGCAGCCTAGGGACAGAAGAGACCCAGTACTTC. It encodes CASSLGTEETQYF. The whole variable domain, remainder taken from reference TRBV5-5 and TRBJ2-5, is DAGVTQSPTHLIKTRGQQVTLRCSPISGHKSVSWYQQVLGQGPQFIFQYYEKEERGRGNFPDRFSARQFPNYSSELNVNALLLGDSALYLCASSLGTEETQYFGPGTRLLVL.

This chain connects TRBV7-9 to TRBJ1-2; weak D call: TRBD1 (5 bases). The CDR3 is 18 amino acids. Per the germline V gene, CDR1 is SEHNR and CDR2 is FQNEAQ (reference sequence). The ends were cut back, 0 bases at V and 4 bases at J, with 21 bases in the middle. This CDR3 is CASSLALDAAQGGYGYTF. The CDR3 coding sequence is TGTGCCAGCAGCTTAGCGTTGGACGCCGCTCAGGGTGGCTATGGCTACACCTTC. Together with reference TRBV7-9 and TRBJ1-2, the CDR3 gives the full variable domain: DTGVSQNPRHKITKRGQNVTFRCDPISEHNRLYWYRQTLGQGPEFLTYFQNEAQLEKSRLLSDRFSAERPKGSFSTLEIQRTEQGDSAMYLCASSLALDAAQGGYGYTFGSGTRLTVV.

The genes are TRBV2 and TRBJ2-5; 8 bases align to TRBD1. Per germline, CDR1 SNHLY and CDR2 FYNNEI. J was trimmed by 5 bases and V by 4 bases; bases with no gene match: 9. This CDR3 has 15 amino acids. CDR3 loop: CASSVWQGAGETQYF. CDR3 DNA sequence: TGTGCCAGCAGTGTATGGCAGGGGGCAGGGGAGACCCAGTACTTC.

The chain combines TRBV11-1 with TRBJ1-2, with unresolved D. V was clipped by 5 bases and J by 2 bases, with 9 bases between them. Germline-derived CDR1 and CDR2 are SGHAT and FQDESV (reference sequence). The CDR3 is 13 amino acids. This chain's CDR3 is CASSAASNYGYTF. The CDR3 DNA sequence: TGTGCCAGCAGCGCCGCATCGAACTATGGCTACACCTTC.

The V and J genes are TRBV5-1 and TRBJ1-1; tentatively, D is TRBD1 (5 bases). The CDR3 length is 16 residues. The V and J ends lost 4 bases and 4 bases respectively, with 20 bases between them. Germline V gene data show CDR1 as SGHRS and CDR2 as YFSETQ. The CDR3 nucleotides read TGCGCCAGCAGCACTCAGGGCCCAACGGGGGGCACTGAAGCTTTCTTT. Translated: CASSTQGPTGGTEAFF.

In nucleotides, the CDR3 is TGTGCCAGCTCCCTCCTTAGGGGCATGAATGAAGCTTTCTTT. It is translated as CASSLLRGMNEAFF. The rearrangement joins TRBV18 to TRBJ1-1; TRBD1 is a possible D gene (5 bases). Germline CDR1 reads KGHSH; CDR2 reads LQKENI. With 6 bases removed from V and 7 bases from J, the gap between germline ends came to 18 bases. This CDR3 has 14 residues.

The rearrangement joins TRBV12-3 or TRBV12-4 to TRBJ2-7, with D hard to call. CDR3 length: 14 amino acids. V was trimmed by 1 base and J by 2 bases, leaving 9 bases between them. The CDR3: CASSLGPLTYEQYF. CDR3 DNA: TGTGCCAGCAGTTTAGGGCCTTTGACCTACGAGCAGTACTTC.

The chain has TRBV30 and TRBJ1-3, with D unclear. The germline V gene encodes CDR1 GTSNPN and CDR2 SVGIG (reference sequence). V shed 1 base and J shed 0 bases, with 10 bases lying between them. There are 15 residues in the CDR3. The CDR3 sequence is CAWSEWNNSGNTIYF. The DNA for the CDR3 is TGTGCCTGGAGTGAATGGAACAACTCTGGAAACACCATATATTTT.

This rearrangement joins TRBV10-3 to TRBJ2-3; D is uncertain. CDR1 is ENHRY, CDR2 SYGVKD, per germline. This CDR3 is built from 11 residues. V was clipped by 4 bases and J by 6 bases, with 5 bases between them. In DNA form, the CDR3 reads TGTGCCATCAGTGGAAGGGATACGCAGTATTTT. Amino acids: CAISGRDTQYF.

The chain links TRBV4-1 to TRBJ1-1; D unclear. The V and J ends lost 6 bases and 0 bases respectively, with 11 bases between them. CDR3 length: 14 residues. Germline CDR1 MGHRA, CDR2 YSYEKL. The CDR3, as DNA: TGCGCCAGCAGGGGTCCTACAGTGAACACTGAAGCTTTCTTT. Amino acids: CASRGPTVNTEAFF.

The chain employs TRBV20-1 and TRBJ1-1; a possible D gene is TRBD1 (5 bases). Germline values: CDR1 DFQATT, CDR2 SNEGSKA (reference sequence). V lost 0 bases, J lost 3 bases, and 14 bases lay in between. CDR3 size: 15 residues. The CDR3 spells CSARDRPGMHTEAFF. Written as DNA, the CDR3 is TGCAGTGCTAGAGACCGGCCAGGGATGCACACTGAAGCTTTCTTT.

This clonotype was found once. V usage is TRBV12-3 or TRBV12-4 and J usage is TRBJ1-3; D is perhaps TRBD1 (5 bases). V was pared by 4 bases and J by 7 bases, with 14 bases between. The CDR3 covers 14 residues. CDR3 sequence (DNA): TGTGCCAGCAGTTGGGGCCGTCTCGGGAACACCATATATTTT. Translation gives CASSWGRLGNTIYF.

The gene calls are TRBV24-1 and TRBJ2-1, with a weak D call TRBD2 (7 bases). Germline values: CDR1 KGHDR, CDR2 SFDVKD. There are 20 residues in the CDR3. Trimming shortened V by 1 base and J by 4 bases, and 25 bases separated the two germline ends. The CDR3 loop reads CATSDFTGTTQSGRYNEQFF. The CDR3 nucleotides are TGTGCCACCAGTGATTTCACAGGGACTACCCAAAGTGGGAGATACAATGAGCAGTTCTTC.

This chain uses TRBV7-9 with TRBJ1-5; 8 nucleotides line up with TRBD1. Germline V lookup: CDR1 SEHNR, CDR2 FQNEAQ (reference sequence). The CDR3 spans 14 residues. Trimming at V came to 5 bases and at J to 7 bases, leaving 7 bases not matched to a gene. CDR3: CASSPIRGHQPQHF. In DNA form, the CDR3 reads TGTGCCAGCAGCCCCATCAGGGGGCACCAGCCCCAGCATTTT.

The chain employs TRBV4-1 and TRBJ2-5, with D perhaps matching TRBD2 (6 bases). V gave up 6 bases and J gave up 3 bases, with 17 bases separating them. CDR1 and CDR2 (germline): MGHRA, YSYEKL. The CDR3 spans 15 residues. DNA of the CDR3: TGCGCCAGCAGAGCAACGGGACTGGGAGAAGAGACCCAGTACTTC. Translated, it gives CASRATGLGEETQYF.